The present T cell receptor (beta chain) was sequenced within a study of vaccination and CD4 T cells after COVID-19. Across the study: Convalescent individuals numbered four females and six males, two being Hispanic.

Study results and caveats: Convalescent patients had a median approximately 83% of reactive clones appearing only post-vaccination.

The CDR3 spans 17 residues. Trimming at V came to 7 bases and at J to 2 bases, leaving 10 bases not matched to a gene. Germline V lookup: CDR1 MNHNS, CDR2 SASEGT. Points on this clonotype: The antigen is not known.

The study sequenced cultured CD4+ T cell DNA using the Oncomine TCR Beta short-read assay. Investigators isolated genomic DNA from cultured CD4+ T cells. TCRdb fed the PCR reads into MiXCR, producing one record per CDR3 protein. The sample lists some 16,000 distinct CDR3 sequences; about 57% were seen once. The sample's treatment: 10-day PBMC culture with coronavirus spike peptide pools or control peptides (ViraFEST assay). This receptor was identified in a human donor who had recovered from COVID-19. Sequencing used CD4+ T cells from blood, cultured in vitro. V gene TRBV6-1 combines with J gene TRBJ2-5; TRBD2 matches 13 bases. The CDR3 DNA is TGTGCCAGCACCCTAACCGGACTAGCGGGGGTGCAAGAGACCCAGTACTTC. Amino acids: CASTLTGLAGVQETQYF.